The next 5 T cell receptor beta chains were all read from a single sample in a study of beta chain features in type 1 diabetes. Study-wide results and limits: Among all four CD4+ subsets, Type 1 diabetes patients had TCRB CDR3s that were moderately but significantly shorter.

As every portion of the isolated RNA was reverse transcribed, the sequencing read expressed TCRB transcripts. Method: immunoSEQ multiplex PCR; TCRdb's copy keeps in-frame clones and lacks some. This table has 600,000 or so clones, roughly an eighth appearing once. No antigens are known for them. Sequencing was carried out using naive CD4+ T cells from blood. Source of these receptors: a man aged 18 to 35 with type 1 diabetes.

This chain joins TRBV2 and TRBJ1-1, with 7 bases fitting TRBD1. Germline V gives CDR1 SNHLY, CDR2 FYNNEI. The CDR3 totals 13 residues. Losses at the gene ends were 5 bases for V and 8 bases for J; bases not matched to a gene: 8. CDR3 amino acids: CASSIEGQAEAFF. For the CDR3, the DNA is TGTGCCAGCAGTATTGAAGGACAGGCGGAAGCTTTCTTT.

The rearrangement uses TRBV6-1 and TRBJ2-7; the D is unclear. Trimming removed 8 bases at V and 3 bases at J, with 14 bases between. Germline lookup yields CDR1 MNHNS and CDR2 SASEGT. This CDR3 is built from 13 residues. The CDR3 DNA reads TGTGCCAGCGGGCCGATCCCTTTCTACGAGCAGTACTTC. Protein product: CASGPIPFYEQYF.

This clone was detected only a few times. The rearrangement joins TRBV6-6 to TRBJ1-5, with TRBD1 matching 9 bases. The germline V gene encodes CDR1 MNHNY and CDR2 SVGAGI (reference sequence). The CDR3 length is 13 residues. Unmatched junction bases numbered 2, after V lost 7 bases and J lost 4 bases. CDR3 residues: CASTGTGNQPQHF. CDR3 nucleotide sequence: TGTGCCAGCACGGGGACAGGGAATCAGCCCCAGCATTTT.

A remark on this clone: In the same sample, other DNA sequences code for this CDR3. The chain employs TRBV7-2 and TRBJ1-2; 9 bases line up with TRBD1. The germline CDR1 and CDR2 sequences are SGHTA and FQGNSA. The V segment lost 1 base and the J segment 4 bases; nucleotides outside the gene matches: 1. The CDR3 is 14 residues long. This chain's CDR3 is CASSLGDRVYGYTF. The CDR3, as DNA: TGTGCCAGCAGCTTAGGGGACAGGGTCTATGGCTACACCTTC.

The rearrangement links TRBV30 to TRBJ2-1; D perhaps matches TRBD2 (5 bases). The CDR3 is 15 amino acids. The germline V gene has CDR1 GTSNPN and CDR2 SVGIG (reference sequence). Trimming pared 3 bases from V and 8 bases from J, leaving 20 bases between. This chain's CDR3 is CAWRRVGRRGYEQFF. Here the CDR3 DNA reads TGTGCCTGGAGAAGGGTTGGGCGCCGGGGATATGAGCAGTTCTTC.